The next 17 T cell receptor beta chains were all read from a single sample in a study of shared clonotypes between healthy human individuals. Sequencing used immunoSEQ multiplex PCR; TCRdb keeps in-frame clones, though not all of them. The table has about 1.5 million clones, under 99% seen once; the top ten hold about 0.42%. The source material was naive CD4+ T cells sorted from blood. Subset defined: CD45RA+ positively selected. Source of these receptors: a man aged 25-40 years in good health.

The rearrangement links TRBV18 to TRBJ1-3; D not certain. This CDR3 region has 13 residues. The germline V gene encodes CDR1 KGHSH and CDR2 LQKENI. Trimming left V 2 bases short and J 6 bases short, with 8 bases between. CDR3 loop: CASSPKSENTIYF. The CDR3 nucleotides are TGTGCCAGCTCACCAAAGTCGGAAAACACCATATATTTT.

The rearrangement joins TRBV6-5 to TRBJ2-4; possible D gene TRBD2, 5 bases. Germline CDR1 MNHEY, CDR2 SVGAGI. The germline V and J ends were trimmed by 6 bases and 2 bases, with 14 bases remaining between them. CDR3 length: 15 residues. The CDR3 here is CASSRSGSSKNIQYF. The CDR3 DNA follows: TGTGCCAGCAGCCGTTCGGGGTCGTCCAAAAACATTCAGTACTTC.

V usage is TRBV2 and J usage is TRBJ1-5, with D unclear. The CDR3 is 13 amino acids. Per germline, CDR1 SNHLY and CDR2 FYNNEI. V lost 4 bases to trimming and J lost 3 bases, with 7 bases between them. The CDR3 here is CASSVDVNQPQHF. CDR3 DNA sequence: TGTGCCAGCAGTGTGGACGTCAATCAGCCCCAGCATTTT. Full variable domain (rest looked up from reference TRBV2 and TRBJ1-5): EPEVTQTPSHQVTQMGQEVILRCVPISNHLYFYWYRQILGQKVEFLVSFYNNEISEKSEIFDDQFSVERPDGSNFTLKIRSTKLEDSAMYFCASSVDVNQPQHFGDGTRLSIL.

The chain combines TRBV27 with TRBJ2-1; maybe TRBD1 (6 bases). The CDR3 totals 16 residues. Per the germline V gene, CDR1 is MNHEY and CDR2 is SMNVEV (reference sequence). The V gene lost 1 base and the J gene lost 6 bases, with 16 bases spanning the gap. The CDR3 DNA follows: TGTGCCAGCAGTTTATTGGGCAGGGGAGTAGGCAATGAGCAGTTCTTC. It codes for CASSLLGRGVGNEQFF.

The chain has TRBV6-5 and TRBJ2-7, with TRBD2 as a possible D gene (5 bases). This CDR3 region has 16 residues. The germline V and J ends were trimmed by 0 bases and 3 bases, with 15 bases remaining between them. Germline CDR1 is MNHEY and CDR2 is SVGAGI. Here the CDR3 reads CASSYSNVLGVYEQYF. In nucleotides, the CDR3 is TGTGCCAGCAGTTACTCGAATGTATTGGGAGTCTACGAGCAGTACTTC.

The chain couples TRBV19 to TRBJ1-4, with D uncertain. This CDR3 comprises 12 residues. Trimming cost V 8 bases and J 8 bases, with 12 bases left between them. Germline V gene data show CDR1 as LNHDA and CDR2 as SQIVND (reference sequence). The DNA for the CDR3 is TGTGCCAGTTGCGTCCCAGGAGAAAAACTGTTTTTT. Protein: CASCVPGEKLFF.

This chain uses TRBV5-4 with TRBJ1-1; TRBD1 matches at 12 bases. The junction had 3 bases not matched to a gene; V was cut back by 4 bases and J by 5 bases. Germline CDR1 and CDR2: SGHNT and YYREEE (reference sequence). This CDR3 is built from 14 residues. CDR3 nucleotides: TGTGCCAGCAGCGGGGACAGGGGGCTTACTGAAGCTTTCTTT. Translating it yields CASSGDRGLTEAFF.

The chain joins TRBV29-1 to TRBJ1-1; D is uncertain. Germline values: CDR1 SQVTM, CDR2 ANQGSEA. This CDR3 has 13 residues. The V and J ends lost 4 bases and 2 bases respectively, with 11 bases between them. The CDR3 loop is CSVVRLQNTEAFF. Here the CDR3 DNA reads TGCAGCGTTGTTAGACTACAAAACACTGAAGCTTTCTTT.

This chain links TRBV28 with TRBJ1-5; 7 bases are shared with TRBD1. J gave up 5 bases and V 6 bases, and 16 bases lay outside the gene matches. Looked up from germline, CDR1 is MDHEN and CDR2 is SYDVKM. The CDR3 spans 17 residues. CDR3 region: CASRFGRQGLRDQPQHF. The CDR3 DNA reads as TGTGCCAGCAGGTTCGGGCGACAGGGTCTTCGCGATCAGCCCCAGCATTTT.

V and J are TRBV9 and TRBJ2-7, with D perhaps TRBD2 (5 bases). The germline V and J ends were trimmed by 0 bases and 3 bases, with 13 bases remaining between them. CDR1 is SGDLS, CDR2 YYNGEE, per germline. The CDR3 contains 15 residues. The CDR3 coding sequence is TGTGCCAGCAGCGTAGCTGTGGGAGCCTACTACGAGCAGTACTTC. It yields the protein CASSVAVGAYYEQYF.

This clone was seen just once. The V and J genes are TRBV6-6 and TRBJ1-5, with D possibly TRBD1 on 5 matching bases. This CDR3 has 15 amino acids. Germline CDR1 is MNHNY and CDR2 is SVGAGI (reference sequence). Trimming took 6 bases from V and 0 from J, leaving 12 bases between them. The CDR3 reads CASSEQEYSNQPQHF. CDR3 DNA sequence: TGTGCCAGCAGCGAACAGGAGTATAGCAATCAGCCCCAGCATTTT.

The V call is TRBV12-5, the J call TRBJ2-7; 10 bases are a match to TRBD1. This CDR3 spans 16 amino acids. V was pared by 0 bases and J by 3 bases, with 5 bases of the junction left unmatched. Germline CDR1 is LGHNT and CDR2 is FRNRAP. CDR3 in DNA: TGTGCTAGTGGTTTGGTACAAGGACAGGGGGACTACGAGCAGTACTTC. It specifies CASGLVQGQGDYEQYF.

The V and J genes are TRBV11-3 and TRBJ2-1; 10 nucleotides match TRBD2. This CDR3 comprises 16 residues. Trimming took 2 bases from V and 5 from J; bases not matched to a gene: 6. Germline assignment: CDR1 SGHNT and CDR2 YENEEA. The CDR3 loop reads CASSLNGLAGDNEQFF. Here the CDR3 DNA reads TGTGCCAGCAGCTTAAACGGCCTAGCGGGAGACAATGAGCAGTTCTTC.

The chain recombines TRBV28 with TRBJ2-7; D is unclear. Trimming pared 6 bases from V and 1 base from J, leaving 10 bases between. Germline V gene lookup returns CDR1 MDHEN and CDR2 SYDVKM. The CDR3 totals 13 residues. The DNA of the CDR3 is TGTGCCAGCAGGTCCCCGCTTTCCTACGAGCAGTACTTC. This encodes CASRSPLSYEQYF.

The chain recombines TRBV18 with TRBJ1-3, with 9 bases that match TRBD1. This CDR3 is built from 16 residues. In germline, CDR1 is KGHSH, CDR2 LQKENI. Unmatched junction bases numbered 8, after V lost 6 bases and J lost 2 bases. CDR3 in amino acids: CASSRDRGNTGNTIYF. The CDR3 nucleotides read TGTGCCAGCTCGAGAGACAGGGGGAATACTGGAAACACCATATATTTT.

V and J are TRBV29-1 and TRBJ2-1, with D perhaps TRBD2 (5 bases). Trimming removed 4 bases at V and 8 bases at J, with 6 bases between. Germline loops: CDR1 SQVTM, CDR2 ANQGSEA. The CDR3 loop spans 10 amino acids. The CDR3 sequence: CSVGGYEQFF. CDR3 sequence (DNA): TGCAGCGTTGGAGGGTATGAGCAGTTCTTC.

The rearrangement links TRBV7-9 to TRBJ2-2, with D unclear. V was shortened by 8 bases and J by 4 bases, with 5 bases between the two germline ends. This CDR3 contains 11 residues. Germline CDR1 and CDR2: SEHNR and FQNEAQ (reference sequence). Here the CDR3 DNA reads TGTGCCAGCCACCTCACCGGGGAGCTGTTTTTT. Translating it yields CASHLTGELFF.